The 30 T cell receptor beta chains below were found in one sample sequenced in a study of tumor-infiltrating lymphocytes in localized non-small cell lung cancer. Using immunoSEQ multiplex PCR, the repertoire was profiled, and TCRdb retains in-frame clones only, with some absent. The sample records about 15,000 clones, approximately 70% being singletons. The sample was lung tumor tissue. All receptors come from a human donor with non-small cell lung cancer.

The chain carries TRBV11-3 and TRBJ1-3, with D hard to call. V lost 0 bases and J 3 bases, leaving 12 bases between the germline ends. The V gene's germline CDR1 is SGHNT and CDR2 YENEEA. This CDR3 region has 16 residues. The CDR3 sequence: CASSLDRTVLGNTIYF. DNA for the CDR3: TGTGCCAGCAGCTTAGATCGGACTGTTCTTGGAAACACCATATATTTT.

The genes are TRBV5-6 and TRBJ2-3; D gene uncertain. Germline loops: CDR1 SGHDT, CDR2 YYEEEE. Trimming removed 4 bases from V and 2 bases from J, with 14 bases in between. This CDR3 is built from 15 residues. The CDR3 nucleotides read TGTGCCAGCAGCGCAAGGTTTGGCCCCACAGATACGCAGTATTTT. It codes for CASSARFGPTDTQYF.

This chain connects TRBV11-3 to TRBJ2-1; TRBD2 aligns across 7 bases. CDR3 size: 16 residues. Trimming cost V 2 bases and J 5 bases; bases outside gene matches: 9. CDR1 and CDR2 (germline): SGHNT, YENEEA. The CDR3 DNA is TGTGCCAGCAGCTTACCCGCCGGGACTATAAACAATGAGCAGTTCTTC. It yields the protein CASSLPAGTINNEQFF. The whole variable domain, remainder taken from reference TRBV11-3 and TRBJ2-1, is EAGVVQSPRYKIIEKKQPVAFWCNPISGHNTLYWYLQNLGQGPELLIRYENEEAVDDSQLPKDRFSAERLKGVDSTLKIQPAELGDSAVYLCASSLPAGTINNEQFFGPGTRLTVL.

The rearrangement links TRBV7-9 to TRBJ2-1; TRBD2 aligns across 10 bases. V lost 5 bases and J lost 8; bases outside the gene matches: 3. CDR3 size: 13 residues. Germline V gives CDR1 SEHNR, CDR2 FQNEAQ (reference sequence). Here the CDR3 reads CASSPGTSDEQFF. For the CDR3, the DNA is TGTGCCAGCAGCCCCGGGACTAGCGATGAGCAGTTCTTC.

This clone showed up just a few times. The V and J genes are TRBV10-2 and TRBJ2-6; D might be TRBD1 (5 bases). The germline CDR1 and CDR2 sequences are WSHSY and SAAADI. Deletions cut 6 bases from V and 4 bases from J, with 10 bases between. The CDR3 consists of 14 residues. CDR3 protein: CASRSGRGANVLTF. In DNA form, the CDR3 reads TGCGCCAGCAGGTCAGGGCGAGGGGCCAACGTCCTGACTTTC.

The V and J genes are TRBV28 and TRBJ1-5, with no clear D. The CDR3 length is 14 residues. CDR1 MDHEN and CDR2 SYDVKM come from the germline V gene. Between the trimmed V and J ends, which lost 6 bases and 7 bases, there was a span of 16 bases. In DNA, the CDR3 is TGTGCCAGCAGCAATTCCCCGTACTGGCAGCCCCAGCATTTT. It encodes CASSNSPYWQPQHF.

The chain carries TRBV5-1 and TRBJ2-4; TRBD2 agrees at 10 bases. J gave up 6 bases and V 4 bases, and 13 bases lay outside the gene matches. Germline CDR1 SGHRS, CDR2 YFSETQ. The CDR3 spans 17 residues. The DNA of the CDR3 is TGCGCCAGCAGCCCAAAGCGGGAGGGGGTTCTGGGAAACATTCAGTACTTC. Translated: CASSPKREGVLGNIQYF.

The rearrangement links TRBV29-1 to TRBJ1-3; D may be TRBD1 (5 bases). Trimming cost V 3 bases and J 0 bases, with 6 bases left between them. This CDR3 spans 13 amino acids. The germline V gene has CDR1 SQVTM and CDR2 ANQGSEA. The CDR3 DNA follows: TGCAGCGTTGACGGGGCCTCTGGAAACACCATATATTTT. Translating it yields CSVDGASGNTIYF. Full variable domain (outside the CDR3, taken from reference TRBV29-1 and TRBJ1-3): SAVISQKPSRDICQRGTSLTIQCQVDSQVTMMFWYRQQPGQSLTLIATANQGSEATYESGFVIDKFPISRPNLTFSTLTVSNMSPEDSSIYLCSVDGASGNTIYFGEGSWLTVV.

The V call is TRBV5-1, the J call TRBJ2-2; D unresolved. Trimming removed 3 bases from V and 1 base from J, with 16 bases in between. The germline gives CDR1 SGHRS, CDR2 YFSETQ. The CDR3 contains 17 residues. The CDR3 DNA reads TGCGCCAGCAGCTCGCCCCATGTATGGGAGAACACCGGGGAGCTGTTTTTT. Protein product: CASSSPHVWENTGELFF.

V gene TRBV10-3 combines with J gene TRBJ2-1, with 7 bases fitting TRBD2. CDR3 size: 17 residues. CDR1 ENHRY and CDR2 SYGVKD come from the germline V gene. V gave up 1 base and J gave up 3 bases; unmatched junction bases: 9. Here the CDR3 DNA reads TGTGCCATCAGTGAGTTAGGAGCGGGATTAATCTACAATGAGCAGTTCTTC. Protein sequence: CAISELGAGLIYNEQFF.

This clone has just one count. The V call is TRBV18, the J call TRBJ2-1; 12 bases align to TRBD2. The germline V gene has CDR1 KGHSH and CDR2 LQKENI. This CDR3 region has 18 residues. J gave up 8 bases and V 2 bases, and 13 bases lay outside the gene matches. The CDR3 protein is CASSPTDLAGGPGDEQFF. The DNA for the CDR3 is TGTGCCAGCTCACCAACCGATCTAGCGGGAGGGCCTGGCGATGAGCAGTTCTTC.

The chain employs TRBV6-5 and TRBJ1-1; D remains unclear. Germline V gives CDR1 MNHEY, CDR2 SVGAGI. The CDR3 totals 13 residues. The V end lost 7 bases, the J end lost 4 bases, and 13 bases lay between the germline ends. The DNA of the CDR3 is TGTGCCAGCATTAACGGGGTTGGCACTGAAGCTTTCTTT. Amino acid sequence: CASINGVGTEAFF.

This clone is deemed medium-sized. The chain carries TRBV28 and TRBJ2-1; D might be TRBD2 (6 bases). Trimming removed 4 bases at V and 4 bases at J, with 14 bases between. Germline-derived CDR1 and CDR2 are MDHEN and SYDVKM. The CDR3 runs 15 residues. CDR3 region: CASSWGDPLYNEQFF. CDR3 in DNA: TGTGCCAGCAGTTGGGGGGATCCCCTGTACAATGAGCAGTTCTTC. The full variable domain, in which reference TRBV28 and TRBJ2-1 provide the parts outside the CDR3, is DVKVTQSSRYLVKRTGEKVFLECVQDMDHENMFWYRQDPGLGLRLIYFSYDVKMKEKGDIPEGYSVSREKKERFSLILESASTNQTSMYLCASSWGDPLYNEQFFGPGTRLTVL.

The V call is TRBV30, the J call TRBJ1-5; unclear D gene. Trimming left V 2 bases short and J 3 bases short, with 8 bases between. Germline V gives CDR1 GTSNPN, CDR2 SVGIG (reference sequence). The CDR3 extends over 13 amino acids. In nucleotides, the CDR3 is TGTGCCTGGAGTACCCAGTACAATCAGCCCCAGCATTTT. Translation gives CAWSTQYNQPQHF.

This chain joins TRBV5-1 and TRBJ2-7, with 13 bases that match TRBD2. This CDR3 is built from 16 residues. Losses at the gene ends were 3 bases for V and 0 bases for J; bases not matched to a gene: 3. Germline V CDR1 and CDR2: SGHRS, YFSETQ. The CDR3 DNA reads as TGCGCCAGCAGCTCCCGGACTAGCGGGAGCTCCTACGAGCAGTACTTC. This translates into CASSSRTSGSSYEQYF.

CDR3 residues: CAISEQGIEAFF. The CDR3 DNA is TGTGCCATCAGTGAACAGGGGATTGAAGCTTTCTTT. The J gene is TRBJ1-1, the V gene TRBV10-3; 7 nucleotides align to TRBD1. The junction had 2 bases not matched to a gene; V was cut back by 3 bases and J by 7 bases. Germline V gives CDR1 ENHRY, CDR2 SYGVKD. The CDR3 contains 12 residues.

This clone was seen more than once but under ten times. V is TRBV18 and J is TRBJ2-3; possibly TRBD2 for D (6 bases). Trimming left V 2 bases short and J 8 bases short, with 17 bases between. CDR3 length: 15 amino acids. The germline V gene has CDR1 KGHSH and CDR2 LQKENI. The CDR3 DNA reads TGTGCCAGCTCACCATTAACGGGAGTCACCGGTACGCAGTATTTT. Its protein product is CASSPLTGVTGTQYF.

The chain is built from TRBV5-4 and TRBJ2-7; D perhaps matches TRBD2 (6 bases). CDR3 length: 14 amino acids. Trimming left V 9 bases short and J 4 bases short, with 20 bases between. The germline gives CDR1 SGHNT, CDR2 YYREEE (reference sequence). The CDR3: CATRVRAGDYEQYF. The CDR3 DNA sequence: TGTGCCACCAGAGTTAGAGCGGGTGATTACGAGCAGTACTTC.

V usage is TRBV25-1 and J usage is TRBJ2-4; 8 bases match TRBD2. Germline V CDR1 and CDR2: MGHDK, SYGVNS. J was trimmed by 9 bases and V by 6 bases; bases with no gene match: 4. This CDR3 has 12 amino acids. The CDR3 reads CASRALAGIQYF. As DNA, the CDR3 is TGTGCCAGCAGAGCGCTAGCGGGCATTCAGTACTTC.

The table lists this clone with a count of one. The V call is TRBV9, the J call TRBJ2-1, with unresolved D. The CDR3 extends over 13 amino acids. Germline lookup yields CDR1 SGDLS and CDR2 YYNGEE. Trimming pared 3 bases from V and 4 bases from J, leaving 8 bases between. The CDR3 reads CASSAGLYNEQFF. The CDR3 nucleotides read TGTGCCAGCAGCGCCGGGTTATACAATGAGCAGTTCTTC.

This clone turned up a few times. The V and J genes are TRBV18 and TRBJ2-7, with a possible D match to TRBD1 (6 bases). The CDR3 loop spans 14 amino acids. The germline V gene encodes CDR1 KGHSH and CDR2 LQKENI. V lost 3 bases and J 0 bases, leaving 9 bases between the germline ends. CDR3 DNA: TGTGCCAGCTCACCCATGGACAGCTCCTACGAGCAGTACTTC. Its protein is CASSPMDSSYEQYF.

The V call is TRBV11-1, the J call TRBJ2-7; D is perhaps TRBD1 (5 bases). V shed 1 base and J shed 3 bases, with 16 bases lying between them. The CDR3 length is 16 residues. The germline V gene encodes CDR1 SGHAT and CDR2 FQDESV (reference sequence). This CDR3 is CASSLGLSRGNYEQYF. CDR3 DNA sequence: TGTGCCAGCAGCTTAGGATTGTCAAGGGGCAACTACGAGCAGTACTTC.

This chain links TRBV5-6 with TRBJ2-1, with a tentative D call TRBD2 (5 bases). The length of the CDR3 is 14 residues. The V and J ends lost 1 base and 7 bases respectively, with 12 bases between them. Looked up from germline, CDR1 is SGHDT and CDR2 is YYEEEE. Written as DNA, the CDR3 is TGTGCCAGCAGCTTGCCGACTATCGGTAATGAGCAGTTCTTC. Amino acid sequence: CASSLPTIGNEQFF.

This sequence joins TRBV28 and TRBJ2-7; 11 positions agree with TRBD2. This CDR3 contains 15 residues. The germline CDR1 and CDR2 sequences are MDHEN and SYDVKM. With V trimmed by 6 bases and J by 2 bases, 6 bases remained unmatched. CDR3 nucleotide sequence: TGTGCCAGCAGCCAGGGACTAGCGGAAACCTACGAGCAGTACTTC. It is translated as CASSQGLAETYEQYF. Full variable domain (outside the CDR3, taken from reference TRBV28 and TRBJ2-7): DVKVTQSSRYLVKRTGEKVFLECVQDMDHENMFWYRQDPGLGLRLIYFSYDVKMKEKGDIPEGYSVSREKKERFSLILESASTNQTSMYLCASSQGLAETYEQYFGPGTRLTVT.

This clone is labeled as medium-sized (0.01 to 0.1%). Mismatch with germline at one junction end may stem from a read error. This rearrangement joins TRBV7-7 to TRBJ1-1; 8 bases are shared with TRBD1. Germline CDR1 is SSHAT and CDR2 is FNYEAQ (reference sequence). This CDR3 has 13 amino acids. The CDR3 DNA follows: TGTGCTAGCAGTAAAGACAGGGGCACTGAAGCTTTCTTT. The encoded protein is CASSKDRGTEAFF. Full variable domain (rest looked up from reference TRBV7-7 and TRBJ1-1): GAGVSQSPRYKVTKRGQDVTLRCDPISSHATLYWYQQALGQGPEFLTYFNYEAQPDKSGLPSDRFSAERPEGSISTLTIQRTEQRDSAMYRCASSKDRGTEAFFGQGTRLTVV.

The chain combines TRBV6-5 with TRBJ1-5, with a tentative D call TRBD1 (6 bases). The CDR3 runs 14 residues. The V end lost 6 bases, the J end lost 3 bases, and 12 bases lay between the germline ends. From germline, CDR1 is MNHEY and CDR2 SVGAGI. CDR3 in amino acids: CASSPTGFNQPQHF. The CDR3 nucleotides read TGTGCCAGCAGCCCAACAGGGTTCAATCAGCCCCAGCATTTT.

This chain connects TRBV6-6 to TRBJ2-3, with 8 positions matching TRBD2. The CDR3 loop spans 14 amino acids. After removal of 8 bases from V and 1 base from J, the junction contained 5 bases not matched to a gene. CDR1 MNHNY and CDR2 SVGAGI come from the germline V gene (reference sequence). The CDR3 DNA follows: TGTGCCAGCGACCTAGCGGGCCGCACAGATACGCAGTATTTT. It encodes CASDLAGRTDTQYF.

CDR3 in amino acids: CASSLATLNTEAFF. CDR3 bases: TGTGCCAGCAGCTTAGCAACACTGAACACTGAAGCTTTCTTT. V gene TRBV7-9 combines with J gene TRBJ1-1; D uncertain. The CDR3 contains 14 residues. The V gene's germline CDR1 is SEHNR and CDR2 FQNEAQ (reference sequence). V was cut by 0 bases and J by 0 bases, with 5 bases left in between. Full variable domain (remainder filled in from reference TRBV7-9 and TRBJ1-1): DTGVSQNPRHKITKRGQNVTFRCDPISEHNRLYWYRQTLGQGPEFLTYFQNEAQLEKSRLLSDRFSAERPKGSFSTLEIQRTEQGDSAMYLCASSLATLNTEAFFGQGTRLTVV.

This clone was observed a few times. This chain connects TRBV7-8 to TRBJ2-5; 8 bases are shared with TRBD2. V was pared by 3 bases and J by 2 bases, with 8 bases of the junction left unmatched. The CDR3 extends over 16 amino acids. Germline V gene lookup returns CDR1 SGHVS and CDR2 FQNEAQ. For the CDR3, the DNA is TGTGCCAGCAGCTTGGGCCCCGCGGGAGGACAAGAGACCCAGTACTTC. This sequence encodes CASSLGPAGGQETQYF.

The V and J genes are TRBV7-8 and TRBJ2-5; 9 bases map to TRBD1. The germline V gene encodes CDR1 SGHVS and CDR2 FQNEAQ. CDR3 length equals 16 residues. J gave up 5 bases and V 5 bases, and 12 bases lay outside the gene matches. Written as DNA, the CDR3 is TGTGCCAGCAGCCCTATCCCAACAGGGGGCCAGGAGACCCAGTACTTC. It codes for CASSPIPTGGQETQYF.